The TCR beta chain described here comes from a study of regulatory T cells in long-lasting Graves disease. About the study: New Graves' disease cases had less than 3 months of antithyroid drugs.

Building of the TCR beta libraries involved iRepertoire HTBI primers and Arm-PCR of CDR3 regions. MiXCR, run by TCRdb on the multiplex PCR reads, gives a single entry per CDR3 protein. Among hundreds of thousands of distinct CDR3 sequences, approximately 15% were seen once, and the ten largest hold approximately 7.8%. In this sample, this clonotype turned up many times. The V gene lost 6 bases and the J gene lost 9 bases, with 9 bases spanning the gap. This CDR3 spans 11 amino acids. Time point here: newly diagnosed GD, antithyroid drugs for less than 3 months. Researchers made the TCR library from RNA that was extracted from PBMCs. EDTA tubes received 7.5 to 9 milliliters of collected peripheral blood. These sequences were also reported in another study, on T cells in Graves' hyperthyroidism and ophthalmopathy. That source reports: The primer set for the first-round RT-PCR of the TCR CDR3 was HTBI.

The chain joins TRBV12-3 or TRBV12-4 to TRBJ2-1; D gene uncertain. This TCR was recovered from a middle-aged woman with Graves disease. Specimen: peripheral blood mononuclear cells (PBMCs), collected at new diagnosis, from a patient treated with antithyroid drugs. CDR3 residues: CASRLATEQFF. CDR3 bases: TGTGCCAGCAGACTTGCCACTGAGCAGTTCTTC.